These T cell receptor beta chains were read from a single sample in a study of blood T cell repertoires in COVID-19. Clones were read by immunoSEQ multiplex PCR, and TCRdb kept only the in-frame ones, dropping some. The repertoire has about 260,000 clones, around four fifths of them found once; the top ten carry roughly 4%. The sequencing input was peripheral blood. These receptors all come from a man aged 55-75 years with acute or convalescent COVID-19. CDR3s leave out the opening cysteine and the closing phenylalanine or tryptophan. The order of the fields is J gene, V gene, CDR3 protein.

>TRBJ2-4|TRBV29-1
SVEVAQGRGAKNIQY
>TRBJ1-2|TRBV29-1
SVEGHGTGANGYT
>TRBJ1-1|TRBV7-2
ASSLEFQGAEAF
>TRBJ1-1|TRBV18
ASSQGTDTEAF
>TRBJ1-1|TRBV5-1
ASSLVGAPNTEAF
>TRBJ2-1|TRBV6-5
ASSYLGGGILDEQF
>TRBJ1-2|TRBV18
ASSPLGQAYGYT
>TRBJ2-7|TRBV5-1
ASSKDRESYEQY
>TRBJ2-5|TRBV5-1
ASSLGHQQETQY
>TRBJ2-3|TRBV13
ASSLKRGGTDTQY
>TRBJ2-7|TRBV5-1
ASSTAYEQY
>TRBJ2-5|TRBV6-2/TRBV6-3
ASSWTGGGQETQY
>TRBJ2-1|TRBV27
ASSASGSGDEQF
>TRBJ1-2|TRBV7-9
AGSGENYGYT
>TRBJ1-3|TRBV28
ASSLGPGGGRSGNTIY
>TRBJ2-5|TRBV7-3
ASSLRQEETQY
>TRBJ2-3|TRBV7-3
ASSLRGSGSTDTQY
>TRBJ1-6|TRBV5-5
ASSRVGQRSSYNSPLH
>TRBJ1-1|TRBV18
ASSPPPGGNTEAF
>TRBJ2-2|TRBV18
ASSPTLREGRGGELF